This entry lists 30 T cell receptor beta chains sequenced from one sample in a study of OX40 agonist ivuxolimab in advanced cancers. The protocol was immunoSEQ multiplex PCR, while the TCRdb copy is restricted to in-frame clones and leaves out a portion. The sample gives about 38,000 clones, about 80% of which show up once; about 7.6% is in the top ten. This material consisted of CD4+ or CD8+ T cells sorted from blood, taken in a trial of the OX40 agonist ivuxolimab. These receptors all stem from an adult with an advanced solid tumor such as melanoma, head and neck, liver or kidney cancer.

The CDR3 bases are TGCGCCAGCAGTCAGAACGACAGGGAACCCCACTCCTACGAGCAGTACTTC. Translating it yields CASSQNDREPHSYEQYF. V is TRBV23-1 and J is TRBJ2-7; TRBD1 matches 7 bases. TRBV23-1 is assigned to the ORF class and has an uncertain function. J gave up 0 bases and V 3 bases, and 11 bases lay outside the gene matches. CDR3 length: 17 residues.

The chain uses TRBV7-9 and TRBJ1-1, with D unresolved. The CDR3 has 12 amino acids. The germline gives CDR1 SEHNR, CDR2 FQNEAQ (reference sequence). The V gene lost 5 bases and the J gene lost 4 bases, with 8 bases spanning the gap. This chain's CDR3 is CASSEALTEAFF. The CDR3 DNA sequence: TGTGCCAGCAGCGAGGCCCTCACTGAAGCTTTCTTT.

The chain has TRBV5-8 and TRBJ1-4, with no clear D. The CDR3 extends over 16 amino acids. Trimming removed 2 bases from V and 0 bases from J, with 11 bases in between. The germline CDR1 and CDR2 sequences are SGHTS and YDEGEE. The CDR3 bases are TGTGCCAGCAGCTTAGGAATGGGCGCAACTAATGAAAAACTGTTTTTT. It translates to CASSLGMGATNEKLFF.

CDR3 in amino acids: CASTLGAANTGELFF. CDR3 DNA: TGTGCCAGTACGTTGGGCGCCGCGAACACCGGGGAGCTGTTTTTT. The V gene is TRBV6-5, the J gene TRBJ2-2; no definite D call. Trimming stripped 9 bases from V and 0 bases from J, with 14 bases between. CDR1 is MNHEY and CDR2 is SVGAGI in the germline V gene. This CDR3 is built from 15 residues.

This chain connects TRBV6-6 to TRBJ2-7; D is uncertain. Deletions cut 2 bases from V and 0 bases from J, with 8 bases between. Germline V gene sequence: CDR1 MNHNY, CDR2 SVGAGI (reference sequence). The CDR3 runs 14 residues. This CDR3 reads CASSYAESSYEQYF. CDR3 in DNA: TGTGCCAGCAGTTACGCGGAAAGCTCCTACGAGCAGTACTTC.

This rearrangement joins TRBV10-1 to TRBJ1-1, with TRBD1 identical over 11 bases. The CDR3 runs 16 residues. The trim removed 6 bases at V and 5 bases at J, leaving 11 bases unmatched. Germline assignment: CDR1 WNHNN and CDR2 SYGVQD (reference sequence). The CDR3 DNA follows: TGCGCCAGCAGCTACAAGATGGACAGGGGGCCTACTGAAGCTTTCTTT. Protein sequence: CASSYKMDRGPTEAFF.

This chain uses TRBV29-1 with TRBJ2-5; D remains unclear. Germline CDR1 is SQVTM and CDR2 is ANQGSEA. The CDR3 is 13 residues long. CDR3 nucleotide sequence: TGCACATTCGAGGCTAGTGGACAAGAGACCCAGTACTTC. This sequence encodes CTFEASGQETQYF.

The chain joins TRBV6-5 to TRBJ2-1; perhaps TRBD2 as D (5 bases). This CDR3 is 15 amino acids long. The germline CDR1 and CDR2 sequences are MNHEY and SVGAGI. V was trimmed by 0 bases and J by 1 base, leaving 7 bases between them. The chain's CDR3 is CASSYSGGSYNEQFF. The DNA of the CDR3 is TGTGCCAGCAGTTACTCAGGCGGGTCCTACAATGAGCAGTTCTTC.

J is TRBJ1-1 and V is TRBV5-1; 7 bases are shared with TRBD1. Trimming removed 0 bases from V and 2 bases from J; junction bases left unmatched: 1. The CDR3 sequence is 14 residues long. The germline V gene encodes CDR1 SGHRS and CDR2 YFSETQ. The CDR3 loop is CASSLGTGNTEAFF. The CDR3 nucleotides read TGCGCCAGCAGCTTGGGGACAGGTAACACTGAAGCTTTCTTT.

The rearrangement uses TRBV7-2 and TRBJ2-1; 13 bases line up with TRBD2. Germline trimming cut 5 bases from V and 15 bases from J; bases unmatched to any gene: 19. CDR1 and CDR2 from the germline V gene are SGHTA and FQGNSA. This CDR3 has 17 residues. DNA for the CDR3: TGTGCCAGCAGCGGCCCGGGACTAGCGGGATCGGGGCGTGGGGTGTTCTTC. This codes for CASSGPGLAGSGRGVFF.

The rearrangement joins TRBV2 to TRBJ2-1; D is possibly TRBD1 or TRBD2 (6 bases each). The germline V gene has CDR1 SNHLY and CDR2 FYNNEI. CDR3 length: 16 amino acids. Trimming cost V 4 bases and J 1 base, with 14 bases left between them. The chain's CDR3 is CASSGRDTLSYNEQFF. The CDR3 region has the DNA TGTGCCAGCAGTGGGAGGGACACATTGTCCTACAATGAGCAGTTCTTC.

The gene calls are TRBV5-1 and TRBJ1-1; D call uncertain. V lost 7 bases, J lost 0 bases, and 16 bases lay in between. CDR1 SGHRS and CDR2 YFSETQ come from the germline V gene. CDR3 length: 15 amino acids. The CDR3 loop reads CASSSSSVMNTEAFF. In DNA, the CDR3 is TGCGCCAGCTCGAGTTCCTCAGTCATGAACACTGAAGCTTTCTTT.

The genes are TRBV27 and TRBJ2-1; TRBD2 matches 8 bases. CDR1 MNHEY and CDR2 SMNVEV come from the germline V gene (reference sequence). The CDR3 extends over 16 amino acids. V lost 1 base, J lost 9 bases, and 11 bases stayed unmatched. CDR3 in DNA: TGTGCCAGCAGTTTATTTAGCGGGGCGAGTAAGGGTGAGCAGTTCTTC. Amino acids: CASSLFSGASKGEQFF.

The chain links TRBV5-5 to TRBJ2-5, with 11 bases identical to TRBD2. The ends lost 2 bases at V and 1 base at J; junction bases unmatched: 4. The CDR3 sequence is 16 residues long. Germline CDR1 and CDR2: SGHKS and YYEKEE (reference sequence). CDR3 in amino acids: CASSFLAGGGQETQYF. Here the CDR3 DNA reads TGTGCCAGCAGCTTTTTAGCGGGAGGGGGCCAAGAGACCCAGTACTTC. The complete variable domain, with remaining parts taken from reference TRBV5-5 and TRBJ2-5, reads DAGVTQSPTHLIKTRGQQVTLRCSPISGHKSVSWYQQVLGQGPQFIFQYYEKEERGRGNFPDRFSARQFPNYSSELNVNALLLGDSALYLCASSFLAGGGQETQYFGPGTRLLVL.

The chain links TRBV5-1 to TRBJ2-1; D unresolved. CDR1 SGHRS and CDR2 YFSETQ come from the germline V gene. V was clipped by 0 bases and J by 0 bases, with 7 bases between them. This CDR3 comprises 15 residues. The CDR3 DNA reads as TGCGCCAGCAGCTTGGCGGATCCCTCCTACAATGAGCAGTTCTTC. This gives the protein CASSLADPSYNEQFF. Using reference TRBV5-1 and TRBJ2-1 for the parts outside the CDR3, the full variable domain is KAGVTQTPRYLIKTRGQQVTLSCSPISGHRSVSWYQQTPGQGLQFLFEYFSETQRNKGNFPGRFSGRQFSNSRSEMNVSTLELGDSALYLCASSLADPSYNEQFFGPGTRLTVL.

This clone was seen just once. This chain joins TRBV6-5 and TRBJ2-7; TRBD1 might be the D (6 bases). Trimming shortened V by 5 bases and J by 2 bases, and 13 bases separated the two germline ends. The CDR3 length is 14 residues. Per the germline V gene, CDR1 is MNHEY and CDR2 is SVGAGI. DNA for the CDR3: TGTGCCAGCAGTACTGTGACAGGAACCTACGAGCAGTACTTC. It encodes CASSTVTGTYEQYF.

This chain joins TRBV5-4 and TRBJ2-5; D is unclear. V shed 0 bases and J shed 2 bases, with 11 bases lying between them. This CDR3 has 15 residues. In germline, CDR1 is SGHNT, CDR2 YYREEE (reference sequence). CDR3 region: CASSLGDTAQETQYF. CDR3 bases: TGTGCCAGCAGCTTGGGTGACACAGCTCAAGAGACCCAGTACTTC.

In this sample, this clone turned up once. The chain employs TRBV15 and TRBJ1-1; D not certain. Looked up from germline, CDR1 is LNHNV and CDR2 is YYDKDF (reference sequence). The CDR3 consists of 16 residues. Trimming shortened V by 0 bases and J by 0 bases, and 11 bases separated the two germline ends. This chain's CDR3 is CATSRDRLRMNTEAFF. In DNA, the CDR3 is TGTGCCACCAGCAGAGACCGACTCCGGATGAACACTGAAGCTTTCTTT.

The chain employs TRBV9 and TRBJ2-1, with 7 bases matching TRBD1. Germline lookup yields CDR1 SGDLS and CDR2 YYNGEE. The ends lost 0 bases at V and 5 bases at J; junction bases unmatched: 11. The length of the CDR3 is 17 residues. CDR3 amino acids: CASSVADGTAKDNEQFF. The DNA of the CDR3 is TGTGCCAGCAGCGTAGCCGACGGGACAGCCAAAGACAATGAGCAGTTCTTC. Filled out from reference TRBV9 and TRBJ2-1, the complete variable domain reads DSGVTQTPKHLITATGQRVTLRCSPRSGDLSVYWYQQSLDQGLQFLIQYYNGEERAKGNILERFSAQQFPDLHSELNLSSLELGDSALYFCASSVADGTAKDNEQFFGPGTRLTVL.

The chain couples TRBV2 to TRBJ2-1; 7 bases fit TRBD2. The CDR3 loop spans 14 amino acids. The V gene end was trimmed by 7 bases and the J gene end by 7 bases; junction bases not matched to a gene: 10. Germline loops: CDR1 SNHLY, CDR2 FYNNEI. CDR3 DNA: TGTGCCAGCACGGGGACTATGTCCCTGAATGAGCAGTTCTTC. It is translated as CASTGTMSLNEQFF.

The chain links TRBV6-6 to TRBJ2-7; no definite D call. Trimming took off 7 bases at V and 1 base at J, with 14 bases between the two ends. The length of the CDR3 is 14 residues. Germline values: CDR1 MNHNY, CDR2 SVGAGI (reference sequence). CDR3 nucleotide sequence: TGTGCCAGCACGGTAAAAGGCGGTTCCTACGAGCAGTACTTC. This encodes CASTVKGGSYEQYF.

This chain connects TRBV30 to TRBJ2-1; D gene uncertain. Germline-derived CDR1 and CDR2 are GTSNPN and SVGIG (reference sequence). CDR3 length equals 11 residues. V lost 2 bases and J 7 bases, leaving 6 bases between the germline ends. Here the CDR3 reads CAWSRANEQFF. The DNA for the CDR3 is TGTGCCTGGAGTCGGGCGAATGAGCAGTTCTTC.

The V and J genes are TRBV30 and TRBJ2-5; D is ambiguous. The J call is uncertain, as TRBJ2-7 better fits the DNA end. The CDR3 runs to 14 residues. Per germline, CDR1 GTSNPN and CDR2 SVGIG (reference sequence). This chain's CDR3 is CAWSVPRLDVEQYF. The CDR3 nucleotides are TGTGCCTGGAGTGTACCCAGGCTGGACGTCGAGCAGTACTTC.

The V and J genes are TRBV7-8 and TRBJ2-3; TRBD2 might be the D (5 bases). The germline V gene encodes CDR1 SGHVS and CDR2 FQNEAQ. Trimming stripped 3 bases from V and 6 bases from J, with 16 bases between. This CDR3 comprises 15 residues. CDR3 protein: CASSFSGIHMDTQYF. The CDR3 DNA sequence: TGTGCCAGCAGCTTCTCGGGAATCCACATGGATACGCAGTATTTT.

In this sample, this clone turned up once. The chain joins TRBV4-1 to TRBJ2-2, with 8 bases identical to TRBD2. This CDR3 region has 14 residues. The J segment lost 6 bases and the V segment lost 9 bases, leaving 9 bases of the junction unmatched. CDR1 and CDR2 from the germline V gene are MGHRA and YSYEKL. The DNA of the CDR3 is TGCGCCAGTAGCGGGACATTTACAGCCGGGGAGCTGTTTTTT. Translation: CASSGTFTAGELFF.

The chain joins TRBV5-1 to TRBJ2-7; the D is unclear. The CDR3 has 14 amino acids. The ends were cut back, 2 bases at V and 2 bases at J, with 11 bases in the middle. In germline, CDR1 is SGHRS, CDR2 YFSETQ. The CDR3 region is CASSFAGDTYEQYF. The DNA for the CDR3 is TGCGCCAGCAGCTTTGCAGGCGATACCTACGAGCAGTACTTC.

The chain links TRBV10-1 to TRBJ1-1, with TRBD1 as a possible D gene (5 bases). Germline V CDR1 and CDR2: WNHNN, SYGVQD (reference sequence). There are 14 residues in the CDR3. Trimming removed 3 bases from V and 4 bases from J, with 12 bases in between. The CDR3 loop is CASSDSQGITEAFF. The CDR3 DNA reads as TGCGCCAGCAGTGATAGCCAGGGCATCACTGAAGCTTTCTTT.

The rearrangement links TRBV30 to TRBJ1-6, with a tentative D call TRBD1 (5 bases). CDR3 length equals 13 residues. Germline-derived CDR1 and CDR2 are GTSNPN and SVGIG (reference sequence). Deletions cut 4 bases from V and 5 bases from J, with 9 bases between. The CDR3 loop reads CAWKSGNNSPLHF. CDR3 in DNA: TGTGCCTGGAAATCAGGGAATAATTCACCCCTCCACTTT. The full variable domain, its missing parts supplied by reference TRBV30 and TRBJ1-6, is SQTIHQWPATLVQPVGSPLSLECTVEGTSNPNLYWYRQAAGRGLQLLFYSVGIGQISSEVPQNLSASRPQDRQFILSSKKLLLSDSGFYLCAWKSGNNSPLHFGNGTRLTVT.

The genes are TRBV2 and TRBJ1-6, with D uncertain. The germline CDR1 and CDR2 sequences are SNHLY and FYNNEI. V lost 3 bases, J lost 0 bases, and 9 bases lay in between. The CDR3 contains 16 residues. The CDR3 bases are TGTGCCAGCAGTGACGGGCGGAGCTCCTATAATTCACCCCTCCACTTT. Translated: CASSDGRSSYNSPLHF.

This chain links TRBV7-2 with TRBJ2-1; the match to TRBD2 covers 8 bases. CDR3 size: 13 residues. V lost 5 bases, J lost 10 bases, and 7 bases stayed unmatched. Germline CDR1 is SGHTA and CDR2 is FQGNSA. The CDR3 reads CASSPGLAREQFF. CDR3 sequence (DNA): TGTGCCAGCAGCCCCGGACTAGCTCGAGAGCAGTTCTTC.